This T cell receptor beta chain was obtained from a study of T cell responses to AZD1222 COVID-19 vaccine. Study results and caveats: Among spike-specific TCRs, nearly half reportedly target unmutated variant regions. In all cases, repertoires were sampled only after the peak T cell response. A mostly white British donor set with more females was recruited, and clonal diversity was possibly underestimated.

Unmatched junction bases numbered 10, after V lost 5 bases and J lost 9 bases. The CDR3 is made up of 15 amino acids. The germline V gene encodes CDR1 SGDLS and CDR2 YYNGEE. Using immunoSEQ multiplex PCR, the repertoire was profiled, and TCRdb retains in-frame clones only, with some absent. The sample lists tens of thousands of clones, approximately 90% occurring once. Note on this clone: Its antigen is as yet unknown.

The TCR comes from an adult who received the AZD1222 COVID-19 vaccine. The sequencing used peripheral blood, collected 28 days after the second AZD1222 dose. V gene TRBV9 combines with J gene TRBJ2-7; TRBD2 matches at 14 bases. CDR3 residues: CASSRGLAGVGGQYF. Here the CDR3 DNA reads TGTGCCAGCAGTAGGGGACTAGCGGGAGTCGGGGGGCAGTACTTC.